This TCR beta chain was recorded in a study of cytomegalovirus exposure and HLA in healthy donors. Study-wide results and caveats: A later analysis linked a missense DCLRE1C variant to TCR beta V- and J-gene trimming.

With 60 Vbeta and 13 Jbeta primers, the PCR was carried out. Measured with immunoSEQ multiplex PCR; TCRdb has only the in-frame clones, and not every one. The top ten hold roughly 0.7% of the sample, which has about 150,000 clones, nearly 80% seen once. Turning to this clone: Its antigen is currently unknown.

The germline V gene encodes CDR1 SGHRS and CDR2 YFSETQ. The CDR3 is 16 amino acids. V trimming: 3 bases; J trimming: 1 base; junction bases outside the gene matches: 5. The V and J genes are TRBV5-1 and TRBJ1-1; 11 positions match TRBD1. Material for sequencing was PBMCs. The sequence was obtained from a male donor in good health and CMV-seronegative. CDR3 bases: TGCGCCAGCAGCTCAACTGGGACAGGGGGGAACACTGAAGCTTTCTTT. Protein: CASSSTGTGGNTEAFF.